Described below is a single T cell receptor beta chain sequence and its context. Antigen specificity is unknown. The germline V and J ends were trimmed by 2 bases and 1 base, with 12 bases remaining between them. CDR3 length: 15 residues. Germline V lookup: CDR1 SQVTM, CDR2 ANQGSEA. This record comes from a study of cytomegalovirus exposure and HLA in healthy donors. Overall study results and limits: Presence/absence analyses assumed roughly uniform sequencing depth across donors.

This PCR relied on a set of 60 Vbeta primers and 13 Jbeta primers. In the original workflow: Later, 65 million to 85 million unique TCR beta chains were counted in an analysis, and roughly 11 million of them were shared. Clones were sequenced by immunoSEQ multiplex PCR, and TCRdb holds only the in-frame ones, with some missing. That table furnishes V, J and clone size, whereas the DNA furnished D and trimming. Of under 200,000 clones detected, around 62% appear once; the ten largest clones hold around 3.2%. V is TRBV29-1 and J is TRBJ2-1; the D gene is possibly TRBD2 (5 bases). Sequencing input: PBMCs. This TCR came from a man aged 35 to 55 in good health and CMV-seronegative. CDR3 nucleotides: TGCAGCGTTGAAAGCCTCGGGGAATCCTACAATGAGCAGTTCTTC. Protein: CSVESLGESYNEQFF.